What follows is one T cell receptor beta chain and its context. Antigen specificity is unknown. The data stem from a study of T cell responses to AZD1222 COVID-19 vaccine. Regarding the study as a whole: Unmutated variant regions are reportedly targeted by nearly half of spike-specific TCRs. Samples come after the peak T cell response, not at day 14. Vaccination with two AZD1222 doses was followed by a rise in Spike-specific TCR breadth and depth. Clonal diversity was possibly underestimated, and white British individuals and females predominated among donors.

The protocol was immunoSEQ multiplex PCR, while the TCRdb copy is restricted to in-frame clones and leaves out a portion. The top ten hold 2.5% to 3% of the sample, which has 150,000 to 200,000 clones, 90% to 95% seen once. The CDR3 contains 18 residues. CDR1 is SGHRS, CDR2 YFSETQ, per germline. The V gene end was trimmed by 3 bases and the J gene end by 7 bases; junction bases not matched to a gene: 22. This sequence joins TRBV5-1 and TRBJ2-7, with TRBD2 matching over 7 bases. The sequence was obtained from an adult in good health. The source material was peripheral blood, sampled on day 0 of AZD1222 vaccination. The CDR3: CASSSIVQSGLPSEEQYF. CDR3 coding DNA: TGCGCCAGCAGCTCGATTGTTCAGTCGGGACTACCTTCAGAGGAGCAGTACTTC.